This T cell receptor (beta chain) was documented in a study of cytomegalovirus exposure and HLA in healthy donors. About this clone: What it binds is unknown.

Study-wide findings and caveats: The likely origin of a cluster of highly shared sequence variants was a sequencing artifact. In a later analysis, across HLA loci, associated TCR counts were highest for DRB1, lowest for HLA-C. A few V segments could not be told apart, such as TRBV6-2 and TRBV6-3, and were left out. Cytomegalovirus-associated status was assigned to 164 TCR beta chains.

60 Vbeta and 13 Jbeta primers were used in PCR. Clones were read by immunoSEQ multiplex PCR, and TCRdb kept only the in-frame ones, dropping some. Its table records some 120,000 clones. The CDR3 length is 15 residues. CDR1 is WSHSY and CDR2 is SAAADI in the germline V gene. This sequence was found in a man younger than 45 in good health and CMV-seronegative. Input material: PBMCs. J is TRBJ2-5 and V is TRBV10-2; 7 nucleotides line up with TRBD1. The DNA end is more similar to TRBJ2-7, so the J call may be wrong. This CDR3 reads CASSESRTGRYEQYF. The CDR3 DNA sequence: TGCGCCAGCAGTGAGTCGAGGACAGGACGCTACGAGCAGTACTTC.